A selection of T cell receptor beta chains follows, all from one sample in a study of blood T cell repertoires in COVID-19. Produced via immunoSEQ multiplex PCR; TCRdb's table is partial and in-frame only. This sample has 99,000 or so clones; 80% to 90% occur once, and the top ten carry 4% to 5.5%. Sequenced sample: peripheral blood. The receptors derive from a man aged 60 to 75 with acute or convalescent COVID-19. The CDR3 runs from the conserved cysteine through the conserved F or W. The D gene is left open where the match is weak. Clone size is stated in some rows and not others, as once, few, many or a class when expanded.

V: TRBV6-2/TRBV6-3
size: .
D: .
J: TRBJ1-1
CDR3: CASSYPGGVTEAFF
DNA: TGTGCCAGCAGTTACCCAGGAGGGGTCACTGAAGCTTTCTTT

V: TRBV6-5
size: .
D: .
J: TRBJ1-2
CDR3: CASNYILYGYTF
DNA: TGTGCCAGCAACTACATTCTATATGGCTACACCTTC

V: TRBV3-1/TRBV3-2
size: .
D: .
J: TRBJ1-1
CDR3: CASSQEGRLNTEAFF
DNA: TGTGCCAGCAGCCAAGAAGGCAGGCTGAACACTGAAGCTTTCTTT

V: TRBV7-6
size: .
D: .
J: TRBJ2-4
CDR3: CASSLHTGGRAKNIQYF
DNA: TGTGCCAGCAGCTTGCACACAGGAGGGCGGGCCAAAAACATTCAGTACTTC

V: TRBV24-1
size: .
D: TRBD2
J: TRBJ2-2
CDR3: CATGRGSNTGELFF
DNA: TGTGCCACCGGGAGGGGTTCGAACACCGGGGAGCTGTTTTTT

V: TRBV6-6
size: .
D: .
J: TRBJ1-6
CDR3: CASSYGPGIATSPLHF
DNA: TGTGCCAGCAGTTACGGCCCCGGGATAGCTACTTCACCCCTCCACTTT

V: TRBV7-2
size: .
D: TRBD1
J: TRBJ2-7
CDR3: CASSPPPGQGVYEQYF
DNA: TGTGCCAGCAGCCCACCCCCGGGACAGGGGGTCTACGAGCAGTACTTC

V: TRBV5-1
size: few
D: .
J: TRBJ1-6
CDR3: CASSSEVHSSYNSPLHF
DNA: TGCGCCAGCAGCTCGGAGGTACACAGCTCCTATAATTCACCCCTCCACTTT

V: TRBV7-8
size: .
D: TRBD2
J: TRBJ2-1
CDR3: CASSGRIAGGTYNEQFF
DNA: TGTGCCAGCAGCGGCAGAATAGCGGGAGGAACCTACAATGAGCAGTTCTTC

V: TRBV27
size: .
D: TRBD1
J: TRBJ2-1
CDR3: CASSRTGGGNEQFF
DNA: TGTGCCAGCAGTCGGACAGGGGGCGGAAATGAGCAGTTCTTC

V: TRBV5-4
size: .
D: TRBD1
J: TRBJ2-7
CDR3: CASSWGQGRGYEQYF
DNA: TGTGCCAGCAGCTGGGGACAGGGGAGGGGGTACGAGCAGTACTTC

V: TRBV5-5
size: .
D: .
J: TRBJ1-2
CDR3: CASSLEGQSNYGYTF
DNA: TGTGCCAGCAGCTTGGAGGGGCAGTCTAACTATGGCTACACCTTC

V: TRBV7-6
size: .
D: TRBD1
J: TRBJ2-1
CDR3: CASSRGQGSYNEQFF
DNA: TGTGCCAGCAGCCGAGGACAGGGGTCCTACAATGAGCAGTTCTTC

V: TRBV3-1/TRBV3-2
size: .
D: TRBD2
J: TRBJ2-3
CDR3: CASSHGTSGRAGTQYF
DNA: TGTGCCAGCAGCCACGGGACTAGCGGGAGGGCTGGGACGCAGTATTTT

V: TRBV19
size: once
D: .
J: TRBJ1-2
CDR3: CASTRQGGLYGYTF
DNA: TGTGCCAGTACCCGCCAGGGCGGTCTCTATGGCTACACCTTC

V: TRBV2
size: .
D: .
J: TRBJ1-5
CDR3: CASSEDSRSNQPQHF
DNA: TGTGCCAGCAGTGAAGACAGTCGAAGCAATCAGCCCCAGCATTTT

V: TRBV2
size: once
D: TRBD1
J: TRBJ1-5
CDR3: CASGVGQGNQPQHF
DNA: TGTGCCAGCGGGGTGGGACAGGGCAATCAGCCCCAGCATTTT

V: TRBV28
size: few
D: .
J: TRBJ2-7
CDR3: CASSRGPEQYF
DNA: TGTGCCAGCAGTAGGGGTCCCGAGCAGTACTTC

V: TRBV5-8
size: .
D: .
J: TRBJ1-5
CDR3: CASSLTTQGPHQPQHF
DNA: TGTGCCAGCAGCTTGACGACGCAGGGCCCGCATCAGCCCCAGCATTTT

V: TRBV7-2
size: .
D: .
J: TRBJ1-2
CDR3: CASSPRDQDGYTF
DNA: TGTGCCAGCAGCCCCCGGGATCAAGATGGCTACACCTTC

V: TRBV20-1
size: .
D: .
J: TRBJ1-1
CDR3: CSARTDEAFF
DNA: TGCAGTGCTAGAACAGATGAAGCTTTCTTT

V: TRBV30
size: .
D: .
J: TRBJ2-2
CDR3: CAWSDGQTGELFF
DNA: TGTGCCTGGAGTGACGGACAAACCGGGGAGCTGTTTTTT

V: TRBV5-1
size: .
D: TRBD2
J: TRBJ2-7
CDR3: CASTRKEVDGREPGDEQYF
DNA: TGCGCCAGCACCCGGAAGGAGGTAGATGGGCGGGAGCCGGGAGACGAGCAGTACTTC

V: TRBV18
size: .
D: TRBD2
J: TRBJ2-7
CDR3: CASSPDAAGGREQYF
DNA: TGTGCCAGCTCACCAGATGCAGCGGGAGGGCGTGAGCAGTACTTC

V: TRBV19
size: .
D: .
J: TRBJ2-7
CDR3: CASSITQGGYEQYF
DNA: TGTGCCAGTAGTATAACACAGGGTGGCTACGAGCAGTACTTC

V: TRBV27
size: .
D: .
J: TRBJ2-2
CDR3: CASSFQQVANTGELFF
DNA: TGTGCCAGCAGTTTCCAACAGGTTGCGAACACCGGGGAGCTGTTTTTT

V: TRBV9
size: .
D: .
J: TRBJ1-1
CDR3: CASSVVGTRGTEAFF
DNA: TGTGCCAGCAGCGTAGTCGGGACACGAGGGACTGAAGCTTTCTTT

V: TRBV11-3
size: .
D: TRBD2
J: TRBJ2-1
CDR3: CASSPIMTSGGRYEQFF
DNA: TGTGCCAGCAGCCCTATTATGACTAGCGGGGGGCGCTATGAGCAGTTCTTC

V: TRBV3-1/TRBV3-2
size: .
D: .
J: TRBJ2-7
CDR3: CASSSLDGGVVGEQYF
DNA: TGTGCCAGCAGCTCATTGGACGGAGGGGTAGTAGGCGAGCAGTACTTC

V: TRBV12-3/TRBV12-4
size: .
D: TRBD1
J: TRBJ2-1
CDR3: CASSGSGGNEQFF
DNA: TGTGCCAGCAGTGGATCAGGGGGTAATGAGCAGTTCTTC

V: TRBV9
size: many
D: TRBD1
J: TRBJ1-4
CDR3: CASSSQDRGNEKLFF
DNA: TGTGCCAGCAGCAGCCAGGACAGGGGTAATGAAAAACTGTTTTTT

V: TRBV28
size: .
D: .
J: TRBJ1-5
CDR3: CASTEQGNRYQPQHF
DNA: TGTGCCAGCACTGAACAGGGAAACAGGTATCAGCCCCAGCATTTT

V: TRBV28
size: .
D: .
J: TRBJ2-7
CDR3: CASSLSRGFSYEQYF
DNA: TGTGCCAGCAGTTTGTCGCGGGGTTTCTCCTACGAGCAGTACTTC

V: TRBV2
size: .
D: .
J: TRBJ1-5
CDR3: CASATVGGRVVGSNQPQHF
DNA: TGTGCCAGCGCCACGGTGGGGGGGCGAGTAGTAGGCAGCAATCAGCCCCAGCATTTT

V: TRBV6-5
size: many
D: TRBD1
J: TRBJ1-2
CDR3: CASSSRTGWGYTF
DNA: TGTGCCAGCAGTTCCCGGACAGGGTGGGGCTACACCTTC

V: TRBV3-1/TRBV3-2
size: .
D: .
J: TRBJ2-3
CDR3: CASSQRSGSTDTQYF
DNA: TGTGCCAGCAGCCAAAGATCGGGGAGCACAGATACGCAGTATTTT

V: TRBV7-9
size: .
D: .
J: TRBJ1-2
CDR3: CASSLEQKNYGYTF
DNA: TGTGCCAGCAGCTTAGAACAGAAAAACTATGGCTACACCTTC

V: TRBV6-5
size: .
D: .
J: TRBJ2-4
CDR3: CASRDSTKNIQYF
DNA: TGTGCCAGCAGGGACAGTACCAAAAACATTCAGTACTTC

V: TRBV19
size: .
D: TRBD1
J: TRBJ1-5
CDR3: CASSTEDRGYQPQHF
DNA: TGTGCCAGTAGTACCGAGGACAGGGGCTATCAGCCCCAGCATTTT

V: TRBV7-6
size: once
D: .
J: TRBJ1-4
CDR3: CASSLLGRGSGGEKLFF
DNA: TGTGCCAGCAGCTTACTCGGGAGGGGATCGGGGGGAGAAAAACTGTTTTTT

V: TRBV3-1/TRBV3-2
size: .
D: TRBD2
J: TRBJ2-4
CDR3: CASSQRTSGGVAKNIQYF
DNA: TGTGCCAGCAGCCAACGGACTAGCGGGGGAGTAGCCAAAAACATTCAGTACTTC

V: TRBV4-1
size: .
D: .
J: TRBJ1-4
CDR3: CASSHGGAEKLFF
DNA: TGCGCCAGCAGCCATGGAGGGGCGGAAAAACTGTTTTTT

V: TRBV18
size: .
D: .
J: TRBJ2-5
CDR3: CASSTQETQYF
DNA: TGTGCCAGCTCAACCCAGGAGACCCAGTACTTC

V: TRBV6-4
size: once
D: TRBD2
J: TRBJ2-1
CDR3: CASSLQAGSYNEQFF
DNA: TGTGCCAGCAGTCTACAAGCGGGGAGCTACAATGAGCAGTTCTTC

V: TRBV7-8
size: .
D: TRBD2
J: TRBJ2-2
CDR3: CASSTSRLLAGNTGELFF
DNA: TGTGCCAGCAGCACGAGCCGCCTACTAGCGGGGAACACCGGGGAGCTGTTTTTT

V: TRBV30
size: .
D: TRBD1
J: TRBJ2-7
CDR3: CAWSPGQGDEQYF
DNA: TGTGCCTGGAGTCCGGGACAGGGCGACGAGCAGTACTTC

V: TRBV14
size: .
D: .
J: TRBJ2-5
CDR3: CASSQERGGAETQYF
DNA: TGTGCCAGCAGCCAAGAACGAGGGGGAGCAGAGACCCAGTACTTC

V: TRBV7-3
size: .
D: TRBD1
J: TRBJ1-1
CDR3: CASSPDRGLKTEAFF
DNA: TGTGCCAGCAGCCCCGACAGGGGGCTTAAGACTGAAGCTTTCTTT

V: TRBV24-1
size: .
D: TRBD2
J: TRBJ2-1
CDR3: CATSDPTSDAYNEQFF
DNA: TGTGCCACCAGTGACCCTACTAGCGACGCCTACAATGAGCAGTTCTTC